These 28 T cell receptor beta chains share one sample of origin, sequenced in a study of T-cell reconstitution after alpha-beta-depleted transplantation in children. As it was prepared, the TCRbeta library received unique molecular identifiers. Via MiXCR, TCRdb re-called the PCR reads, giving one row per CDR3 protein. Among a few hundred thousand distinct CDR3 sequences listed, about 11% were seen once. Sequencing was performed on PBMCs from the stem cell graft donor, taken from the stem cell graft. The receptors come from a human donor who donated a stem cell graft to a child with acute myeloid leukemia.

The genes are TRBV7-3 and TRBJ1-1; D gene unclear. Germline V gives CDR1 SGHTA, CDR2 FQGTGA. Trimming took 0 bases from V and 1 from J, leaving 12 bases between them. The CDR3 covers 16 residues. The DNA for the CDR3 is TGTGCCAGCAGCTTAACGTTTCGGACGCGGAACACTGAAGCTTTCTTT. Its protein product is CASSLTFRTRNTEAFF.

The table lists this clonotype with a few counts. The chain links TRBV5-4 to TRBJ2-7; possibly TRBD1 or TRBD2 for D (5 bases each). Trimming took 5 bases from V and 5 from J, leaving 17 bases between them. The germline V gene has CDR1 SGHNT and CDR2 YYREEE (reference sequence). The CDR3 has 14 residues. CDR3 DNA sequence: TGTGCCAGCAGACCGAGGGACCTCCTCCACGAGCAGTACGTC. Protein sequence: CASRPRDLLHEQYV.

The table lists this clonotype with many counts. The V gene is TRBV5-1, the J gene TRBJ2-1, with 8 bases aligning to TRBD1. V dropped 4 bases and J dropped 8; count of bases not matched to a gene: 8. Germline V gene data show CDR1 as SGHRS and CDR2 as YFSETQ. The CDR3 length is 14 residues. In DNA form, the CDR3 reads TGCGCCAGCAGCCCCGGACAGGGAGGCGATGAGCAGTTCTTC. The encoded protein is CASSPGQGGDEQFF.

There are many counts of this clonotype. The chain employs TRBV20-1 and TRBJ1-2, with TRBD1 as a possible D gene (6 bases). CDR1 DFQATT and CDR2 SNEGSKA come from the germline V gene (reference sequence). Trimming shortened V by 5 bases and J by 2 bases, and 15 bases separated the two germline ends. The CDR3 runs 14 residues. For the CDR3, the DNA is TGCAGTGCTTCCGGGACAACTTTCAACTATGGCTACACCTTC. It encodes CSASGTTFNYGYTF.

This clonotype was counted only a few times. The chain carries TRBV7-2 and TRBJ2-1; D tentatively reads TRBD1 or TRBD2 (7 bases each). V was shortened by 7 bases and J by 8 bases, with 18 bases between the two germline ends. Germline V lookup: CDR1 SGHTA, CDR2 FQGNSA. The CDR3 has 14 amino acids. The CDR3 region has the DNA TGTGCCAGCACGACAGGGAGGGTGGTGGATGAGCAGTTCTTC. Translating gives CASTTGRVVDEQFF.

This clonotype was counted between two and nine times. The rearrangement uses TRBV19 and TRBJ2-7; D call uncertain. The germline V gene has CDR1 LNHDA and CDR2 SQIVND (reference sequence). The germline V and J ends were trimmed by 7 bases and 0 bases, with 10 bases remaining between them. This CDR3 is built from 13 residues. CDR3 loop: CASTDGPSYEQYF. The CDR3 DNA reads TGTGCCAGTACTGACGGCCCCTCCTACGAGCAGTACTTC.

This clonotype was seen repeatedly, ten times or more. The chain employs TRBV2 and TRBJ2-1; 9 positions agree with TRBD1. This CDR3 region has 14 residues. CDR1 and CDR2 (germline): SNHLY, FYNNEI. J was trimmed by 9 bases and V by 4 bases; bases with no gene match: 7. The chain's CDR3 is CASSALGQGTEQFF. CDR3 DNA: TGTGCCAGCAGTGCCCTCGGACAGGGGACTGAGCAGTTCTTC. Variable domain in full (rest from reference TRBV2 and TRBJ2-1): EPEVTQTPSHQVTQMGQEVILRCVPISNHLYFYWYRQILGQKVEFLVSFYNNEISEKSEIFDDQFSVERPDGSNFTLKIRSTKLEDSAMYFCASSALGQGTEQFFGPGTRLTVL.

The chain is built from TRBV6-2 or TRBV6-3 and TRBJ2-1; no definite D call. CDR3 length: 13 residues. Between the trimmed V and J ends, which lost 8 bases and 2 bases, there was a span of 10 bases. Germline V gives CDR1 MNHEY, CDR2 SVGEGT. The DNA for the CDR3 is TGTGCCAGCTGTGGCGGTCCCTACAATGAGCAGTTCTTC. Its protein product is CASCGGPYNEQFF.

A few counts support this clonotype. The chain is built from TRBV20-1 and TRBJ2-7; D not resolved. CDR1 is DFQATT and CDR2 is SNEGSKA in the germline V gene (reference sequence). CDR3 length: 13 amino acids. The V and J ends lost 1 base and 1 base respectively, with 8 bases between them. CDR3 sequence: CSARGKWSYEQYF. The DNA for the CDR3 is TGCAGTGCTAGAGGGAAATGGTCCTACGAGCAGTACTTC.

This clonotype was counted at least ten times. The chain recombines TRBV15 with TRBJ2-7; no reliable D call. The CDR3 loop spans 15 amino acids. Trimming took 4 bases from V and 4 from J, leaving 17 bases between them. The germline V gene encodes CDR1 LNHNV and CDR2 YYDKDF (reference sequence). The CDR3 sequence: CATSIPDGRSYEQYF. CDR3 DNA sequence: TGTGCCACCAGCATACCAGACGGCCGCTCGTACGAGCAGTACTTC. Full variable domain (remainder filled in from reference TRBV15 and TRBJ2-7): DAMVIQNPRYQVTQFGKPVTLSCSQTLNHNVMYWYQQKSSQAPKLLFHYYDKDFNNEADTPDNFQSRRPNTSFCFLDIRSPGLGDTAMYLCATSIPDGRSYEQYFGPGTRLTVT.

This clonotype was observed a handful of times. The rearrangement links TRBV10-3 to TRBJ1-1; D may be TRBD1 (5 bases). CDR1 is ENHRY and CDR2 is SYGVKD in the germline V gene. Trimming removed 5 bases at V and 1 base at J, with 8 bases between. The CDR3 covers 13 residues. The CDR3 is CAISPGENTEAFF. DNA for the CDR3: TGTGCCATCAGTCCGGGGGAGAACACTGAAGCTTTCTTT.

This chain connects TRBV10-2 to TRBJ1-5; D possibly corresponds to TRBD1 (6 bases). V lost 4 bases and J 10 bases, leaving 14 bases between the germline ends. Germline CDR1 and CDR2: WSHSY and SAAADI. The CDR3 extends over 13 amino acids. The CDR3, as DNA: TGCGCCAGCAGTGCCCAGGGGTGGGAACCCCAGCATTTT. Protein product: CASSAQGWEPQHF.

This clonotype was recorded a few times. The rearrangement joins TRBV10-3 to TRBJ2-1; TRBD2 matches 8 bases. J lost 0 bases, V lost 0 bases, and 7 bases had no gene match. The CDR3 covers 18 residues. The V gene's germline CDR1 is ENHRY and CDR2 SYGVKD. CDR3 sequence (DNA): TGTGCCATCAGTGAGTCAGGCGGGGGGAGATCCTCCTACAATGAGCAGTTCTTC. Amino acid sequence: CAISESGGGRSSYNEQFF.

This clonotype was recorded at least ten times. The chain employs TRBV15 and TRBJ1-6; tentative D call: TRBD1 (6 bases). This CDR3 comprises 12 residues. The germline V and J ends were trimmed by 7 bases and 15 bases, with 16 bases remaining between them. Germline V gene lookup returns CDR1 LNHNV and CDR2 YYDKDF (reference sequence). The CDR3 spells CATKEQGLVLHF. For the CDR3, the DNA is TGTGCCACCAAGGAACAGGGCCTGGTCCTCCACTTT.

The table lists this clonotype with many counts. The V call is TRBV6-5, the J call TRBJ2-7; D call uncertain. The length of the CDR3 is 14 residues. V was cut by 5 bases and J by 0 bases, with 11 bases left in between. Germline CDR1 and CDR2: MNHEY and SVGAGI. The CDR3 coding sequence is TGTGCCAGCAGTCGCACGAGAGTCTCCTACGAGCAGTACTTC. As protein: CASSRTRVSYEQYF.

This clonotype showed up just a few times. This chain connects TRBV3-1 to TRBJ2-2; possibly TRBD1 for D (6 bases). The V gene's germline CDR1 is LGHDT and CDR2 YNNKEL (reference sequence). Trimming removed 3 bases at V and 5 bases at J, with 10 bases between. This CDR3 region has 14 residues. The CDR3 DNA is TGTGCCAGCAGCCAGGGGACATTAACCGGGGAGCTGTTTTTT. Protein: CASSQGTLTGELFF.

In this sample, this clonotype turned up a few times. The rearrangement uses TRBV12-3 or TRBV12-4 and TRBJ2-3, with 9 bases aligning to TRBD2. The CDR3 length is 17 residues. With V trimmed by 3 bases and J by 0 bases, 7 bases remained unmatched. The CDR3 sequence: CASSFYSGGSSTDTQYF. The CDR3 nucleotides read TGTGCCAGCAGTTTCTACAGCGGGGGGAGTAGCACAGATACGCAGTATTTT.

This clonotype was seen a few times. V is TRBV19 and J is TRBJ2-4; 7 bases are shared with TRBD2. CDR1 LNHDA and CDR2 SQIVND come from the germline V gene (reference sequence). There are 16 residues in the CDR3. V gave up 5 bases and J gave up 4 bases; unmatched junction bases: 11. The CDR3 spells CASSREGGTQKNIQYF. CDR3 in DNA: TGTGCCAGTAGTCGAGAGGGAGGGACTCAAAAAAACATTCAGTACTTC.

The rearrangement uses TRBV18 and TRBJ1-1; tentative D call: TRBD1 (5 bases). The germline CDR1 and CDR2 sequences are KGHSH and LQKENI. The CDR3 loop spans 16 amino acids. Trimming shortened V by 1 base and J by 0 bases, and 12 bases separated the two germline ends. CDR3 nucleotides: TGTGCCAGCTCACCACGGAGGCAGGACATGAACACTGAAGCTTTCTTT. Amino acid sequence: CASSPRRQDMNTEAFF.

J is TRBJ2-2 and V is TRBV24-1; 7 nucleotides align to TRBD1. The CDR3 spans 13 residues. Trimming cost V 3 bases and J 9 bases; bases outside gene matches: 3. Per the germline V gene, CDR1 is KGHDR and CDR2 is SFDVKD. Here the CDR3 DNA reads TGTGCCACCAGTGATGACAGGGTCCGGGAGCTGTTTTTT. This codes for CATSDDRVRELFF.

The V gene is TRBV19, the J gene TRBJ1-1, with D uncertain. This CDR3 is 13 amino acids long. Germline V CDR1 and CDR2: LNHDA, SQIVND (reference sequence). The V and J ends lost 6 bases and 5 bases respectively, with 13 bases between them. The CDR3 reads CASRSILGTEAFF. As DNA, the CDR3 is TGTGCCAGTAGATCAATATTGGGGACTGAAGCTTTCTTT.

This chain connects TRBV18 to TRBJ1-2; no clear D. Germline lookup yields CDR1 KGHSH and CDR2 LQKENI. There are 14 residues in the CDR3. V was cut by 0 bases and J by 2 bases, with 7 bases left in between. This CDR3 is CASSPPERNYGYTF. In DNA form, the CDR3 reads TGTGCCAGCTCACCACCGGAAAGGAACTATGGCTACACCTTC.

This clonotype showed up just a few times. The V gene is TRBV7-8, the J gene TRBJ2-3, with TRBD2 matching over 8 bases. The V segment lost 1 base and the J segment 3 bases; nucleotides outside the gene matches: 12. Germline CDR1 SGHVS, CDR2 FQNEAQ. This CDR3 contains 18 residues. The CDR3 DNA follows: TGTGCCAGCAGCTTAGTGGGAGCCTCGGGAGGGTTGACAGATACGCAGTATTTT. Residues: CASSLVGASGGLTDTQYF. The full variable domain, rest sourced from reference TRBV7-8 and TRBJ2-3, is GAGVSQSPRYKVAKRGQDVALRCDPISGHVSLFWYQQALGQGPEFLTYFQNEAQLDKSGLPSDRFFAERPEGSVSTLKIQRTQQEDSAVYLCASSLVGASGGLTDTQYFGPGTRLTVL.

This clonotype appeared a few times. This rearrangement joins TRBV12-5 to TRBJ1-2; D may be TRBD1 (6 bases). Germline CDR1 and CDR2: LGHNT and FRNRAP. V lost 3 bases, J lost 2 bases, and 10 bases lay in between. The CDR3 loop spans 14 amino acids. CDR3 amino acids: CASGFNRANYGYTF. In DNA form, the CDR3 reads TGTGCTAGTGGTTTCAACAGGGCGAACTATGGCTACACCTTC. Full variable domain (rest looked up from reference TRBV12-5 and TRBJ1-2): DARVTQTPRHKVTEMGQEVTMRCQPILGHNTVFWYRQTMMQGLELLAYFRNRAPLDDSGMPKDRFSAEMPDATLATLKIQPSEPRDSAVYFCASGFNRANYGYTFGSGTRLTVV.

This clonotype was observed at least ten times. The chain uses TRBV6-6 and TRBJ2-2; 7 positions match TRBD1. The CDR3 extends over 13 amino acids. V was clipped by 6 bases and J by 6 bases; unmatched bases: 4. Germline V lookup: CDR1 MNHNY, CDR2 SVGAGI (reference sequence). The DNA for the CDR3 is TGTGCCAGCAGAGACAGGGAAGCCGGGGAGCTGTTTTTT. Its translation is CASRDREAGELFF.

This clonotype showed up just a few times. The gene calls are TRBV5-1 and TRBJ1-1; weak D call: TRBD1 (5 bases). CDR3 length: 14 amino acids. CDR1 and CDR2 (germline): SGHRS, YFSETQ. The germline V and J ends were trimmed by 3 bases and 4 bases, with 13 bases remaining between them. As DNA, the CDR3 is TGCGCCAGCAGCTACGCGGGGCTAATCACTGAAGCTTTCTTT. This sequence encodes CASSYAGLITEAFF.

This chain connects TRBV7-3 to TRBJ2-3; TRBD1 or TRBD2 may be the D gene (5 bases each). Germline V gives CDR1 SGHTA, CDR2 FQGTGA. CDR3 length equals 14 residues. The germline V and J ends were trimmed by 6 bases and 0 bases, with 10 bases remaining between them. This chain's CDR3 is CASRDRDSTDTQYF. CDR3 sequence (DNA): TGTGCCAGCAGGGACCGGGACAGCACAGATACGCAGTATTTT.

The CDR3 loop is CSARVGTSGSTDTQYF. In DNA form, the CDR3 reads TGCAGTGCTAGAGTCGGGACTAGCGGGAGCACAGATACGCAGTATTTT. This chain uses TRBV20-1 with TRBJ2-3; 12 bases agree with TRBD2. The CDR3 length is 16 residues. J gave up 0 bases and V 1 base, and 2 bases lay outside the gene matches. The V gene's germline CDR1 is DFQATT and CDR2 SNEGSKA (reference sequence).